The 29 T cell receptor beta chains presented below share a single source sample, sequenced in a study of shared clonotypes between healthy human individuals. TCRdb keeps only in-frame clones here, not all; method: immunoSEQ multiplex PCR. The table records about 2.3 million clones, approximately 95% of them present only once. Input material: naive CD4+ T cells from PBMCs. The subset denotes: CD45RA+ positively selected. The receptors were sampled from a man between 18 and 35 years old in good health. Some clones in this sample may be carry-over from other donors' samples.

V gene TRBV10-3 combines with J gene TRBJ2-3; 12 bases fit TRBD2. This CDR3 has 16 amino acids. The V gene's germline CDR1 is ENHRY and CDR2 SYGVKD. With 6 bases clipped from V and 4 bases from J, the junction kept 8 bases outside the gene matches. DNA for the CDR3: TGTGCCATCAGCGGTCCGACTAGCGGGAGTTCAGATACGCAGTATTTT. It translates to CAISGPTSGSSDTQYF.

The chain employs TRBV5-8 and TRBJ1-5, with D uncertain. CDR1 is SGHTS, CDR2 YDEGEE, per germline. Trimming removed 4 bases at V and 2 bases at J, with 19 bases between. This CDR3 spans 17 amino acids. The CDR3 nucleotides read TGTGCCAGCAGCCACGGCCGACGGCCGGATGGCAATCAGCCCCAGCATTTT. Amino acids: CASSHGRRPDGNQPQHF.

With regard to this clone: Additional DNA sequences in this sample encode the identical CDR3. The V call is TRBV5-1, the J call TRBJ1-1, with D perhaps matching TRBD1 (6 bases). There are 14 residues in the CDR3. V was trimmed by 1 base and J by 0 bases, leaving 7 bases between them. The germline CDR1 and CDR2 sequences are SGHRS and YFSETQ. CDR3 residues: CASSLTGLNTEAFF. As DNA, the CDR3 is TGCGCCAGCAGCTTGACAGGGTTGAACACTGAAGCTTTCTTT.

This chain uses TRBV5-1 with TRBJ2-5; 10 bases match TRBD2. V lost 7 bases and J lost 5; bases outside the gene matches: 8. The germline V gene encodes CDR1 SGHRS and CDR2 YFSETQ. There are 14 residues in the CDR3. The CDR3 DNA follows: TGCGCCAGCCGACAGCTAGCGGGAGAGGAGACCCAGTACTTC. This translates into CASRQLAGEETQYF.

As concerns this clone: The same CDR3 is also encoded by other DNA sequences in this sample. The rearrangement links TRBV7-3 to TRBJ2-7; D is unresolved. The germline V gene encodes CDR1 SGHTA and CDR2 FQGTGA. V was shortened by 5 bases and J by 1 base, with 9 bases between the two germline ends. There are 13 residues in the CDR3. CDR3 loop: CASSRDRSYEQYF. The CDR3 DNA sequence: TGTGCCAGCAGCCGAGACCGGTCCTACGAGCAGTACTTC.

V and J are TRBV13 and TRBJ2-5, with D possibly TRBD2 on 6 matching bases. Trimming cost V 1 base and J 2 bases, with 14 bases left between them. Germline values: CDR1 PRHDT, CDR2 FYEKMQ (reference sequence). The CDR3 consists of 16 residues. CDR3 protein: CASSLAGEIQQETQYF. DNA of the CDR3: TGTGCCAGCAGCTTAGCGGGAGAGATCCAACAAGAGACCCAGTACTTC.

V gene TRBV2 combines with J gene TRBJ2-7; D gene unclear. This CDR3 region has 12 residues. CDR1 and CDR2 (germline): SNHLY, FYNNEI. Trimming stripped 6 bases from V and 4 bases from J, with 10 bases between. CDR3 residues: CASRGLTYEQYF. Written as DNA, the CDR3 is TGTGCCAGCAGGGGGTTGACATACGAGCAGTACTTC. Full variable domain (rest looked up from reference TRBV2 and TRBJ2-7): EPEVTQTPSHQVTQMGQEVILRCVPISNHLYFYWYRQILGQKVEFLVSFYNNEISEKSEIFDDQFSVERPDGSNFTLKIRSTKLEDSAMYFCASRGLTYEQYFGPGTRLTVT.

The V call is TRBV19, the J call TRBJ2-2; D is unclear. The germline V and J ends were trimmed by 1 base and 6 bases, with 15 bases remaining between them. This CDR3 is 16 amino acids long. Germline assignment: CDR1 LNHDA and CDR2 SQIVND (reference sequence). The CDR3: CASSIGQRGRPGELFF. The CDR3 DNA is TGTGCCAGTAGTATAGGCCAGCGAGGTAGACCCGGGGAGCTGTTTTTT. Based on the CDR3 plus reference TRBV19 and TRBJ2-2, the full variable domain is DGGITQSPKYLFRKEGQNVTLSCEQNLNHDAMYWYRQDPGQGLRLIYYSQIVNDFQKGDIAEGYSVSREKKESFPLTVTSAQKNPTAFYLCASSIGQRGRPGELFFGEGSRLTVL.

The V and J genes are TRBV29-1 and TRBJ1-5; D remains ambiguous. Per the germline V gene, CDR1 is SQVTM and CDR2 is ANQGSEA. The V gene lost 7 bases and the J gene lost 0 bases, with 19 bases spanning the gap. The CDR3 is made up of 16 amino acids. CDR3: CSASLGTSYSNQPQHF. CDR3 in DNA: TGCAGCGCCTCCCTGGGAACTTCTTATAGCAATCAGCCCCAGCATTTT.

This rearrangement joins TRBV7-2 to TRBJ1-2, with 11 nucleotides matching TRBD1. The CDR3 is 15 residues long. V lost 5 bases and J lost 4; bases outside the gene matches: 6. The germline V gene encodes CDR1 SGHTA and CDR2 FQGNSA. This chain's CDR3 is CASSHGQGARYGYTF. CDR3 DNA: TGTGCCAGCAGCCACGGACAGGGGGCGCGCTATGGCTACACCTTC.

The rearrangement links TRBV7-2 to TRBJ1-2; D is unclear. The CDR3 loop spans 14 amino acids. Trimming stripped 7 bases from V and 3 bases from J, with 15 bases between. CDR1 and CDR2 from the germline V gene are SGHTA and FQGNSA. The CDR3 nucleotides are TGTGCCAGCACCTACCGTCGGCGGGACTATGGCTACACCTTC. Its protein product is CASTYRRRDYGYTF.

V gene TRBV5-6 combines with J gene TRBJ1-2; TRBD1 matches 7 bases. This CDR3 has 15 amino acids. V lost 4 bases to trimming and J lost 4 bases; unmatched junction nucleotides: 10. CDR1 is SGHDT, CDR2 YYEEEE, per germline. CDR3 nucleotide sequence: TGTGCCAGCAGCCCACAGACAGGGCGAGGCTATGGCTACACCTTC. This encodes CASSPQTGRGYGYTF.

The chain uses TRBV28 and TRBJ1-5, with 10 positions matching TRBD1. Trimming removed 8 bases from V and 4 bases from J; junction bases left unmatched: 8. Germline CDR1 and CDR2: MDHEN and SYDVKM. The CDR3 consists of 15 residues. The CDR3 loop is CASVPRDRGNQPQHF. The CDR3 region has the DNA TGTGCCAGCGTTCCCCGGGACAGGGGTAATCAGCCCCAGCATTTT.

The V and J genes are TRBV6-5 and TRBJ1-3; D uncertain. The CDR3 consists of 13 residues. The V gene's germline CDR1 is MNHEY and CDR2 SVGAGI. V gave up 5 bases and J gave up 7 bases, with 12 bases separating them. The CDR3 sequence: CASSNPSRNTIYF. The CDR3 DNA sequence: TGTGCCAGCAGTAACCCCTCTAGGAACACCATATATTTT.

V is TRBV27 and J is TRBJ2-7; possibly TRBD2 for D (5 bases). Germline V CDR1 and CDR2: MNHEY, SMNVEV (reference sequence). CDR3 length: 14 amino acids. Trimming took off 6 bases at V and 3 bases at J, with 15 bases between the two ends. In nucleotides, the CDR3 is TGTGCCAGCAGCAACACCCCGGGGAGCTACGAGCAGTACTTC. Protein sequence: CASSNTPGSYEQYF.

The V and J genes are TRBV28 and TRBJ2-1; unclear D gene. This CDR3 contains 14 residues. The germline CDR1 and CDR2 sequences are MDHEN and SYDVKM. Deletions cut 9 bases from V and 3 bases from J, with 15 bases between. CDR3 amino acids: CASKLSPVYNEQFF. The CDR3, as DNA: TGTGCCAGTAAGCTATCTCCGGTCTACAATGAGCAGTTCTTC.

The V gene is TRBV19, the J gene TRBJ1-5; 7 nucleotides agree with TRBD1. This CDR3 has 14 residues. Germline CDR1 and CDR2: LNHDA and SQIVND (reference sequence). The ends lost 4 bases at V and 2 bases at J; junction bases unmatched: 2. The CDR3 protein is CASSTGTGNQPQHF. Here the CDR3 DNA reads TGTGCCAGTAGTACCGGGACAGGCAATCAGCCCCAGCATTTT.

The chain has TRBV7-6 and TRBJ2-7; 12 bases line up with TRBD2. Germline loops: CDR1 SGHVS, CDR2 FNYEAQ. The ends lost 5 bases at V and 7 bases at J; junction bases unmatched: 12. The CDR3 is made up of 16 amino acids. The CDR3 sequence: CASSPNGLAGTHEQYF. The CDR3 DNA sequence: TGTGCCAGCAGCCCGAACGGACTAGCGGGAACGCATGAGCAGTACTTC.

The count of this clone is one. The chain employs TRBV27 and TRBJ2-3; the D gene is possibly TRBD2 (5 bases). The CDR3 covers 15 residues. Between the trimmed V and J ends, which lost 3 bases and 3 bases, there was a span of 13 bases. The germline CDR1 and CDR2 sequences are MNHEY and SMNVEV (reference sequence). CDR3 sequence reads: CASSLESRVTDTQYF. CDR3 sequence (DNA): TGTGCCAGCAGTTTGGAGTCGAGGGTAACAGATACGCAGTATTTT.

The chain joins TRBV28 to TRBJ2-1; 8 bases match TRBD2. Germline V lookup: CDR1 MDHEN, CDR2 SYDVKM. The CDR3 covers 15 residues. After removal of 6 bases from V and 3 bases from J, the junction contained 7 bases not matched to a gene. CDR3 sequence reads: CASSGAGAGYNEQFF. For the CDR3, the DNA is TGTGCCAGCAGCGGAGCGGGAGCCGGCTACAATGAGCAGTTCTTC.

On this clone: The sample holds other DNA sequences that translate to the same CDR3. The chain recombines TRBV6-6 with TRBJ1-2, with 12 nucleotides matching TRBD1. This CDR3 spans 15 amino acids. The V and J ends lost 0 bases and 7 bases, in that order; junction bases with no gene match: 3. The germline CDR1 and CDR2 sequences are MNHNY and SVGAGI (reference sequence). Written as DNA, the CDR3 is TGTGCCAGCAGTTACTCGGGGACAGGGGGCTCTGGCTACACCTTC. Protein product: CASSYSGTGGSGYTF.

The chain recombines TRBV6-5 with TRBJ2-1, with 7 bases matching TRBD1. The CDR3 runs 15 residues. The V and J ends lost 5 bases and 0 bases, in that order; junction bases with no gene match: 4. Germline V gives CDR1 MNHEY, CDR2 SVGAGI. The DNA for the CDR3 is TGTGCCAGCAGTGCTGACAGGGACTCCTACAATGAGCAGTTCTTC. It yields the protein CASSADRDSYNEQFF.

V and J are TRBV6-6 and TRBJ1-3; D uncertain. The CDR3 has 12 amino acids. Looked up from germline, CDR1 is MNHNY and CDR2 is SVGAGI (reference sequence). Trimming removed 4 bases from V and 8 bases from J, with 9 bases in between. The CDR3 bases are TGTGCCAGCAGTTCCCGTTTTGACACCATATATTTT. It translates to CASSSRFDTIYF.

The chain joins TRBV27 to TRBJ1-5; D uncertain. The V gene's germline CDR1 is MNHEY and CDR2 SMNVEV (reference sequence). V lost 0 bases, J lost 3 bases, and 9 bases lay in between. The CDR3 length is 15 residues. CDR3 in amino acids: CASSLSVAANQPQHF. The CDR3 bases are TGTGCCAGCAGTTTATCTGTGGCAGCCAATCAGCCCCAGCATTTT.

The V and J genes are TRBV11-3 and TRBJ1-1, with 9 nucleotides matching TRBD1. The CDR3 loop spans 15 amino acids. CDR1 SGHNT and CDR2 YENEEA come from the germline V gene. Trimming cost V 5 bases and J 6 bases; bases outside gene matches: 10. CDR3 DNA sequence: TGTGCCAGCAGCAGCCGGACAGGGGAAGTGTCTGAAGCTTTCTTT. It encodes CASSSRTGEVSEAFF. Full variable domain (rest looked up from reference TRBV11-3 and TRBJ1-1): EAGVVQSPRYKIIEKKQPVAFWCNPISGHNTLYWYLQNLGQGPELLIRYENEEAVDDSQLPKDRFSAERLKGVDSTLKIQPAELGDSAVYLCASSSRTGEVSEAFFGQGTRLTVV.

The DNA of the CDR3 is TGTGCCAGCAGTTCCCCCGGGTTAGCGGGAGTAGAGTGGTACGAGCAGTACTTC. This codes for CASSSPGLAGVEWYEQYF. The chain links TRBV27 to TRBJ2-7; 9 nucleotides match TRBD2. Germline V gene lookup returns CDR1 MNHEY and CDR2 SMNVEV (reference sequence). The V segment lost 4 bases and the J segment 4 bases; nucleotides outside the gene matches: 17. This CDR3 comprises 18 residues.

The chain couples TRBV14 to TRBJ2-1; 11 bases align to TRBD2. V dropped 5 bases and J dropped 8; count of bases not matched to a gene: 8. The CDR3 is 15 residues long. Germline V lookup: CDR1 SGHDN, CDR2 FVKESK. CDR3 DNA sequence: TGTGCCAGCAGCTTCTCCACTAGCGGGAGCTATGAGCAGTTCTTC. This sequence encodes CASSFSTSGSYEQFF.

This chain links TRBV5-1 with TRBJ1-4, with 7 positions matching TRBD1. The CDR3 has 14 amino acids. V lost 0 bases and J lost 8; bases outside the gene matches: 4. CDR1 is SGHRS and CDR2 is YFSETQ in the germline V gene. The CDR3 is CASSLAGGWEKLFF. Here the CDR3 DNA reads TGCGCCAGCAGCTTGGCAGGGGGTTGGGAAAAACTGTTTTTT.

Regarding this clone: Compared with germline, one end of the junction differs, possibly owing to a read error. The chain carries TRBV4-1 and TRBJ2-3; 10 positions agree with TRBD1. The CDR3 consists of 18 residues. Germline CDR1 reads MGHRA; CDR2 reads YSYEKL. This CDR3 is CAGSRSTSGQGFPDTQYF. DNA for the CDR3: TGCGCCGGCAGCCGCTCGACTTCGGGACAGGGGTTCCCGGATACGCAGTATTTT.